This section outlines one T cell receptor beta chain sequence together with its context. Antigen: not known. These data originate in a study of T-cell reconstitution after alpha-beta-depleted transplantation in children. Findings of the study overall: About two months after transplant, alpha-beta T cells reportedly came from several hundred expanded graft clones. When one year had passed after transplant, most T-cell counts and diversity came from newly produced T cells. Elevated TCRbeta diversity at day 60 was traced, in some patients, to surviving recipient T cells and thymic progenitors.

Unique molecular identifiers were used in preparing the TCRbeta library. TCRdb reprocessed the PCR reads via MiXCR and lists one record per CDR3 protein. This sample yields approximately 980,000 distinct CDR3 sequences, of which around 30% are seen a single time; under 30% belongs to the top ten. Germline lookup yields CDR1 SGHRS and CDR2 YFSETQ. V dropped 4 bases and J dropped 6; count of bases not matched to a gene: 7. The CDR3 extends over 14 amino acids. The chain combines TRBV5-1 with TRBJ2-1; 7 bases are shared with TRBD1. Sequenced material: PBMCs, mostly from graft donor cells, taken 360 days after TCRalphabeta/CD19-depleted stem cell transplant. This clonotype was sampled from a boy younger than two who had a stem cell transplant for SCID, so the T cells may come from the graft donor. The CDR3 DNA follows: TGCGCCAGCAGCCCTACGGGACAGATCAATGAGCAGTTCTTC. Translation: CASSPTGQINEQFF.